Below, 14 T cell receptor beta chains from the same sample are listed, as sequenced in a study of human T cells and chemical hapten exposure. MiXCR was run by TCRdb on the RACE reads, yielding one entry per CDR3 protein. The table shows under 400,000 distinct CDR3 sequences, with 4.5% to 5.5% occurring only once. The sample's time point: pre-sensitization, week 0. Sample treatment: therapeutic diphenylcyclopropenone sensitization with weekly scalp DPC. Here the sequenced sample was whole blood, taken in connection with sensitization to the hapten diphenylcyclopropenone (DPC). The receptors were sampled from a woman between 45 and 65 years old with alopecia areata. Some clones in this sample may be carry-over from other donors' samples.

The chain couples TRBV5-5 to TRBJ2-5, with a possible D match to TRBD1 (5 bases). Germline V gives CDR1 SGHKS, CDR2 YYEKEE (reference sequence). Trimming cost V 4 bases and J 5 bases, with 21 bases left between them. The CDR3 consists of 16 residues. The CDR3 protein is CASSAYPGAFEETQYF. CDR3 bases: TGTGCCAGCAGCGCTTACCCTGGGGCGTTTGAGGAGACCCAGTACTTC.

This clonotype has a handful of counts. The chain joins TRBV19 to TRBJ1-2, with D unresolved. Germline-derived CDR1 and CDR2 are LNHDA and SQIVND (reference sequence). This CDR3 comprises 13 residues. Trimming took off 2 bases at V and 8 bases at J, with 12 bases between the two ends. The CDR3 sequence: CASSIYTDRGYTF. The CDR3, as DNA: TGTGCCAGTAGTATATATACTGACCGGGGCTACACCTTC.

This clonotype was counted at least ten times. The chain joins TRBV4-1 to TRBJ2-1, with 12 bases that match TRBD1. V shed 0 bases, J shed 9 bases, and the junction held 3 bases outside the gene matches. Germline values: CDR1 MGHRA, CDR2 YSYEKL. This CDR3 contains 15 residues. The CDR3 spells CASSQDLGQGAEQFF. CDR3 nucleotides: TGCGCCAGCAGCCAAGATTTGGGACAGGGGGCTGAGCAGTTCTTC.

This clonotype was counted ten times or more. The chain combines TRBV30 with TRBJ2-4, with D maybe TRBD2 (6 bases). Trimming pared 0 bases from V and 3 bases from J, leaving 15 bases between. CDR1 is GTSNPN, CDR2 SVGIG, per germline (reference sequence). The CDR3 totals 16 residues. The CDR3 bases are TGTGCCTGGAGTGTACGGAGGGGAGTAGGCAAAAACATTCAGTACTTC. Translation: CAWSVRRGVGKNIQYF.

V and J are TRBV4-2 and TRBJ2-4; 8 nucleotides align to TRBD2. The CDR3 spans 20 residues. CDR1 and CDR2 from the germline V gene are LGHNA and YNFKEQ. V gave up 6 bases and J gave up 3 bases; unmatched junction bases: 22. The CDR3 DNA reads as TGTGCCAGCAGACAAAAACCGGGACTAGGTCCCAGTGCGGTCAAAAACATTCAGTACTTC. It yields the protein CASRQKPGLGPSAVKNIQYF.

The chain combines TRBV7-2 with TRBJ1-1; D remains unclear. The CDR3 consists of 15 residues. V was shortened by 4 bases and J by 4 bases, with 16 bases between the two germline ends. In germline, CDR1 is SGHTA, CDR2 FQGNSA. CDR3 nucleotides: TGTGCCAGCAGCTCCCAGCATAATGCCGGCACTGAAGCTTTCTTT. Amino acid sequence: CASSSQHNAGTEAFF.

In its sample, this clonotype was seen many times. The chain links TRBV5-8 to TRBJ2-6, with D maybe TRBD1 (5 bases). The CDR3 has 18 amino acids. V was shortened by 7 bases and J by 0 bases, with 20 bases between the two germline ends. The V gene's germline CDR1 is SGHTS and CDR2 YDEGEE. The CDR3 bases are TGTGCCAGCCGCGCGCCGTTACAGGTCCCCTCTGGGGCCAACGTCCTGACTTTC. As protein: CASRAPLQVPSGANVLTF.

The CDR3 spells CASSPRRTEAYEQYF. CDR3 coding DNA: TGCGCCAGCAGCCCCCGTCGGACAGAAGCCTACGAGCAGTACTTC. This chain links TRBV5-1 with TRBJ2-7; maybe TRBD1 (6 bases). The CDR3 has 15 residues. CDR1 is SGHRS and CDR2 is YFSETQ in the germline V gene. Trimming cost V 4 bases and J 2 bases, with 16 bases left between them.

In its sample, this clonotype was seen many times. This CDR3 is CSARRNSPGAEAFF. CDR3 coding DNA: TGCAGTGCTAGGAGGAACAGTCCAGGGGCTGAAGCTTTCTTT. The V and J genes are TRBV20-1 and TRBJ1-1, with a tentative D call TRBD1 (6 bases). V was shortened by 3 bases and J by 6 bases, with 17 bases between the two germline ends. CDR1 and CDR2 (germline): DFQATT, SNEGSKA (reference sequence). This CDR3 spans 14 amino acids.

The chain couples TRBV12-3 or TRBV12-4 to TRBJ2-3; no clear D. Deletions cut 7 bases from V and 2 bases from J, with 7 bases between. The CDR3 covers 12 residues. The CDR3 is CASTRHTDTQYF. CDR3 sequence (DNA): TGTGCCAGCACCCGCCACACAGATACGCAGTATTTT.

The V and J genes are TRBV5-6 and TRBJ1-5; 10 bases are a match to TRBD1. V shed 4 bases, J shed 5 bases, and the junction held 6 bases outside the gene matches. Germline V lookup: CDR1 SGHDT, CDR2 YYEEEE. The CDR3 has 15 residues. The CDR3 spells CASSISGQGYQPQHF. The CDR3 region has the DNA TGTGCCAGCAGCATATCGGGACAGGGGTATCAGCCCCAGCATTTT.

This clonotype was found many times. The rearrangement links TRBV29-1 to TRBJ2-1; tentatively, D is TRBD1 or TRBD2 (6 bases each). The length of the CDR3 is 12 residues. Germline V lookup: CDR1 SQVTM, CDR2 ANQGSEA. CDR3 in DNA: TGCAGTGACGAACACGGGGGCGATGAGCAGTTCTTC. Translated, it gives CSDEHGGDEQFF.

This clonotype came up many times. The chain combines TRBV12-3 or TRBV12-4 with TRBJ1-1; 7 nucleotides agree with TRBD1. This CDR3 spans 19 amino acids. Trimming at V came to 6 bases and at J to 0 bases, leaving 19 bases not matched to a gene. The CDR3 here is CASRYAGRGLGFMNTEAFF. The CDR3 region has the DNA TGTGCCAGCAGATACGCGGGGAGGGGGCTCGGTTTTATGAACACTGAAGCTTTCTTT.

This clonotype has only a few counts. In DNA form, the CDR3 reads TGTGCCAGCAGTTACACGGGGGACACTGAAGCTTTCTTT. This sequence encodes CASSYTGDTEAFF. The chain has TRBV6-5 and TRBJ1-1, with D possibly TRBD1 on 5 matching bases. V lost 2 bases to trimming and J lost 3 bases, with 7 bases between them. Germline V CDR1 and CDR2: MNHEY, SVGAGI. The CDR3 sequence is 13 residues long.